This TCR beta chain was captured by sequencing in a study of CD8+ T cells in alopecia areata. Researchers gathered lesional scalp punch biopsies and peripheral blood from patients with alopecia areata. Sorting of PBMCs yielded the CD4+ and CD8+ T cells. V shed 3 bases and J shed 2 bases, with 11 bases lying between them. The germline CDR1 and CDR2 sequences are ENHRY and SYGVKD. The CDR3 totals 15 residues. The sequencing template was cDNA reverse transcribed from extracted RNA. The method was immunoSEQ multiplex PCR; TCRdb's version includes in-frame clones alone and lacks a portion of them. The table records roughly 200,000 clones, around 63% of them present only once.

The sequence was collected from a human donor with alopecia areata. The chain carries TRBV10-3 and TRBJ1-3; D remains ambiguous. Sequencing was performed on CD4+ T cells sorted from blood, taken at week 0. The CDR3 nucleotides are TGTGCCATCAGTGATTGGGGAAAGCCTGGAAACACCATATATTTT. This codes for CAISDWGKPGNTIYF.